Shown below are 14 T cell receptor beta chains from a single sample sequenced in a study of blood T cell repertoires in COVID-19. This table comes from immunoSEQ multiplex PCR, and its TCRdb copy is limited to in-frame clones, with some not included. The sample carries about 170,000 clones, around four fifths recorded once. The sequenced material came from peripheral blood. The receptors were sampled from a woman aged 80 or over with COVID-19, enrolled during active disease.

The gene calls are TRBV19 and TRBJ2-2; TRBD2 matches 8 bases. The CDR3 extends over 18 amino acids. With 5 bases clipped from V and 5 bases from J, the junction kept 16 bases outside the gene matches. Per the germline V gene, CDR1 is LNHDA and CDR2 is SQIVND (reference sequence). The CDR3 sequence is CASSPTPGSGGRTGELFF. Written as DNA, the CDR3 is TGTGCCAGTAGTCCGACCCCGGGGTCGGGGGGGCGGACCGGGGAGCTGTTTTTT.

The chain couples TRBV19 to TRBJ1-5; 8 bases align to TRBD1. V shed 1 base and J 6 bases; nucleotides not matched to a gene: 8. Germline assignment: CDR1 LNHDA and CDR2 SQIVND (reference sequence). The CDR3 has 16 amino acids. The CDR3 loop is CASSIAVQGASQPQHF. The DNA for the CDR3 is TGTGCCAGTAGTATAGCTGTTCAGGGGGCGAGTCAGCCCCAGCATTTT.

This chain connects TRBV6-2 or TRBV6-3 to TRBJ2-1; 8 bases agree with TRBD2. The CDR3 loop spans 17 amino acids. V lost 0 bases to trimming and J lost 1 base; unmatched junction nucleotides: 5. Looked up from germline, CDR1 is MNHEY and CDR2 is SVGEGT. The CDR3 here is CASSYSEERESYNEQFF. DNA for the CDR3: TGTGCCAGCAGTTACTCCGAAGAGCGGGAGTCCTACAATGAGCAGTTCTTC.

The chain is built from TRBV19 and TRBJ1-5, with D uncertain. Trimming shortened V by 4 bases and J by 5 bases, and 9 bases separated the two germline ends. Germline V gene lookup returns CDR1 LNHDA and CDR2 SQIVND (reference sequence). The CDR3 sequence is 13 residues long. Here the CDR3 DNA reads TGTGCCAGTAGTACGGTGAGGGATCAGCCCCAGCATTTT. This translates into CASSTVRDQPQHF.

The chain is built from TRBV18 and TRBJ2-1; possible D gene TRBD2, 6 bases. Germline-derived CDR1 and CDR2 are KGHSH and LQKENI. The CDR3 is 15 residues long. V lost 3 bases, J lost 8 bases, and 17 bases lay in between. CDR3 DNA: TGTGCCAGCTCACCTCCCGGGAGCTCTAGAGATGAGCAGTTCTTC. It encodes CASSPPGSSRDEQFF.

This rearrangement joins TRBV5-1 to TRBJ2-5, with 10 bases fitting TRBD2. V was pared by 3 bases and J by 4 bases, with 3 bases of the junction left unmatched. Germline V gives CDR1 SGHRS, CDR2 YFSETQ. The CDR3 spans 14 residues. CDR3 protein: CASSSIAGGETQYF. CDR3 DNA sequence: TGCGCCAGCAGCTCTATAGCGGGGGGAGAGACCCAGTACTTC.

This rearrangement joins TRBV12-3 or TRBV12-4 to TRBJ2-2, with 8 bases lining up with TRBD1. CDR3 length: 13 residues. The J segment lost 6 bases and the V segment lost 7 bases, leaving 4 bases of the junction unmatched. The CDR3 DNA sequence: TGTGCCAGCAAGCTACAGGGGGCCGGGGAGCTGTTTTTT. It is translated as CASKLQGAGELFF.

As for this clone: This sample also contains other DNA sequences that code for the same CDR3. The genes are TRBV9 and TRBJ1-4; 7 nucleotides agree with TRBD1. Trimming cost V 0 bases and J 3 bases; bases outside gene matches: 5. The V gene's germline CDR1 is SGDLS and CDR2 YYNGEE. The CDR3 consists of 16 residues. CDR3 sequence: CASSVGAGTANEKLFF. In DNA form, the CDR3 reads TGTGCCAGCAGCGTAGGGGCTGGGACAGCTAATGAAAAACTGTTTTTT.

The rearrangement links TRBV12-3 or TRBV12-4 to TRBJ1-3; D might be TRBD1 (5 bases). The germline V and J ends were trimmed by 4 bases and 9 bases, with 7 bases remaining between them. CDR3 length: 11 amino acids. The CDR3 region is CASSWGGTIYF. CDR3 in DNA: TGTGCCAGCAGTTGGGGGGGCACCATATATTTT.

The chain combines TRBV7-6 with TRBJ1-1; maybe TRBD1 (6 bases). Germline V lookup: CDR1 SGHVS, CDR2 FNYEAQ. The ends were cut back, 1 base at V and 0 bases at J, with 9 bases in the middle. The CDR3 contains 15 residues. The CDR3 protein is CASSLEGQVNTEAFF. CDR3 sequence (DNA): TGTGCCAGCAGCTTAGAGGGACAAGTGAACACTGAAGCTTTCTTT.

V is TRBV19 and J is TRBJ1-2, with 9 bases lining up with TRBD1. Germline CDR1 is LNHDA and CDR2 is SQIVND (reference sequence). This CDR3 is built from 15 residues. The V gene end was trimmed by 7 bases and the J gene end by 3 bases; junction bases not matched to a gene: 9. CDR3 protein: CASTGLRQGDYGYTF. The CDR3 bases are TGTGCCAGTACCGGGCTCAGACAGGGGGACTATGGCTACACCTTC.

The chain has TRBV12-3 or TRBV12-4 and TRBJ2-1; TRBD2 matches at 7 bases. The CDR3 is 12 residues long. Losses at the gene ends were 6 bases for V and 9 bases for J; bases not matched to a gene: 5. The CDR3 reads CASSPWGGEQFF. CDR3 bases: TGTGCCAGCAGCCCTTGGGGGGGTGAGCAGTTCTTC.

The chain recombines TRBV7-6 with TRBJ2-1; 7 positions match TRBD2. Trimming took 1 base from V and 5 from J; bases not matched to a gene: 8. The germline gives CDR1 SGHVS, CDR2 FNYEAQ. This CDR3 is built from 16 residues. CDR3 residues: CASSLGLADLNNEQFF. In DNA, the CDR3 is TGTGCCAGCAGCTTAGGGCTAGCGGACTTGAACAATGAGCAGTTCTTC.

The chain recombines TRBV6-1 with TRBJ2-4; weak D call: TRBD2 (7 bases). From germline, CDR1 is MNHNS and CDR2 SASEGT. The CDR3 totals 18 residues. Trimming cost V 0 bases and J 3 bases, with 18 bases left between them. The chain's CDR3 is CASSEAFVGGQGKNIQYF. DNA for the CDR3: TGTGCCAGCAGTGAAGCGTTTGTCGGGGGGCAAGGCAAAAACATTCAGTACTTC.